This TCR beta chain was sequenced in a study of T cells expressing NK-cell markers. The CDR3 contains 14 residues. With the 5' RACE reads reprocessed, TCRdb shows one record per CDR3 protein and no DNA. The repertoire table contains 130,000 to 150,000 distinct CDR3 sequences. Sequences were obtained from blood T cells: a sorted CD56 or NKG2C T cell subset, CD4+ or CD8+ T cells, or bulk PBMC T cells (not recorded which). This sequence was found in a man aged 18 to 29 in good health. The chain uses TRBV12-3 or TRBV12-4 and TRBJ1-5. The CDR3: CASSADGSNQPQHF.